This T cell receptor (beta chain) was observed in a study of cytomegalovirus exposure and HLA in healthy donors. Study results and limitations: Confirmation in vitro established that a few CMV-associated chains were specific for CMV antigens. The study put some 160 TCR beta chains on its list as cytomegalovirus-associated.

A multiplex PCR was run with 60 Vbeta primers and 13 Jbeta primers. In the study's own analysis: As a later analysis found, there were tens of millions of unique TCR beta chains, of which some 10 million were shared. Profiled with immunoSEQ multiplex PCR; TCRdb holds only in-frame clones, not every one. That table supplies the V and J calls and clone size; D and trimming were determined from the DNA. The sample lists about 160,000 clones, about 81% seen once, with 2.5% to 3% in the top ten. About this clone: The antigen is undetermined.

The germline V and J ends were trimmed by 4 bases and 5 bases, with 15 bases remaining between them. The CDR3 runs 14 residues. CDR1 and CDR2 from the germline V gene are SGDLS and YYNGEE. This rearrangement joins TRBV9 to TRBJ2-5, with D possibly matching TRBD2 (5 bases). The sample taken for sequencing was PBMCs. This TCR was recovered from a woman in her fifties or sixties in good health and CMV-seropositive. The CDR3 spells CASSPRLSSETQYF. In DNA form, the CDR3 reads TGTGCCAGCAGCCCCCGACTATCCAGCGAGACCCAGTACTTC. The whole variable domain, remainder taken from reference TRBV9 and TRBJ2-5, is DSGVTQTPKHLITATGQRVTLRCSPRSGDLSVYWYQQSLDQGLQFLIQYYNGEERAKGNILERFSAQQFPDLHSELNLSSLELGDSALYFCASSPRLSSETQYFGPGTRLLVL.